These 17 T cell receptor beta chains were sequenced from one sample in a study of cytomegalovirus exposure and HLA in healthy donors. Vbeta (60) and Jbeta (13) primers were used in the PCR. Clones were read by immunoSEQ multiplex PCR, and TCRdb kept only the in-frame ones, dropping some. This table holds over 100,000 clones, approximately 80% found once. Sequencing was carried out using PBMCs. Receptors were obtained from a young woman in good health and CMV-seronegative.

In this sample, this clone turned up once. The J gene is TRBJ1-2, the V gene TRBV5-4; TRBD1 is a possible D gene (6 bases). V lost 0 bases and J lost 8, with 17 bases in between. The germline V gene has CDR1 SGHNT and CDR2 YYREEE (reference sequence). CDR3 length: 15 residues. The CDR3 loop is CASSLARGAFDGYTF. CDR3 coding DNA: TGTGCCAGCAGCTTGGCCCGGGGGGCGTTTGACGGCTACACCTTC.

This clone was detected once. The gene calls are TRBV15 and TRBJ1-1, with D uncertain. There are 15 residues in the CDR3. The germline CDR1 and CDR2 sequences are LNHNV and YYDKDF (reference sequence). Trimming took 2 bases from V and 5 from J, leaving 15 bases between them. This chain's CDR3 is CATSRSITGWTEAFF. In DNA form, the CDR3 reads TGTGCCACCAGCAGATCTATCACGGGGTGGACTGAAGCTTTCTTT.

The rearrangement uses TRBV28 and TRBJ2-4; D call uncertain. In germline, CDR1 is MDHEN, CDR2 SYDVKM. V shed 6 bases and J shed 4 bases, with 16 bases lying between them. There are 15 residues in the CDR3. The CDR3 sequence: CASSVPRVQKNIQYF. Here the CDR3 DNA reads TGTGCCAGCAGCGTCCCCCGGGTTCAGAAAAACATTCAGTACTTC.

The genes are TRBV30 and TRBJ2-7, with D possibly being TRBD2 (5 bases). V lost 4 bases and J lost 2, with 9 bases in between. The CDR3 totals 12 residues. Per germline, CDR1 GTSNPN and CDR2 SVGIG (reference sequence). The CDR3 nucleotides are TGTGCCTGGACCGGGGTTACCTACGAGCAGTACTTC. It encodes CAWTGVTYEQYF. Variable domain in full (rest from reference TRBV30 and TRBJ2-7): SQTIHQWPATLVQPVGSPLSLECTVEGTSNPNLYWYRQAAGRGLQLLFYSVGIGQISSEVPQNLSASRPQDRQFILSSKKLLLSDSGFYLCAWTGVTYEQYFGPGTRLTVT.

The CDR3 DNA is TGTGCCATCAGAGGGGGCATTGAGCAGTTCTTC. As protein: CAIRGGIEQFF. This chain uses TRBV10-3 with TRBJ2-1; the match to TRBD1 covers 7 bases. Per germline, CDR1 ENHRY and CDR2 SYGVKD. The CDR3 runs to 11 residues. V gave up 6 bases and J gave up 9 bases; unmatched junction bases: 2.

The chain uses TRBV9 and TRBJ2-3, with D maybe TRBD1 (5 bases). Trimming took 4 bases from V and 9 from J, leaving 21 bases between them. The germline V gene has CDR1 SGDLS and CDR2 YYNGEE. This CDR3 is built from 15 residues. The CDR3 spells CASSPRTQGEGTQYF. The CDR3 DNA reads as TGTGCCAGCAGCCCTCGGACCCAGGGCGAAGGGACGCAGTATTTT. Full variable domain (outside the CDR3, taken from reference TRBV9 and TRBJ2-3): DSGVTQTPKHLITATGQRVTLRCSPRSGDLSVYWYQQSLDQGLQFLIQYYNGEERAKGNILERFSAQQFPDLHSELNLSSLELGDSALYFCASSPRTQGEGTQYFGPGTRLTVL.

This chain links TRBV6-1 with TRBJ2-7; D is uncertain. This CDR3 has 11 amino acids. V was shortened by 2 bases and J by 5 bases, with 4 bases between the two germline ends. Germline V gives CDR1 MNHNS, CDR2 SASEGT. The chain's CDR3 is CASSERDEQYF. CDR3 DNA sequence: TGTGCCAGCAGTGAACGAGACGAGCAGTACTTC.

The chain is built from TRBV6-1 and TRBJ1-1; a possible D gene is TRBD1 (5 bases). CDR3 length: 13 amino acids. Germline CDR1 MNHNS, CDR2 SASEGT. The V end was cut by 6 bases, the J end by 6 bases, with 14 bases between. CDR3 in DNA: TGTGCCAGCAGGAACCCGGGGGTCCCTGAAGCTTTCTTT. Protein sequence: CASRNPGVPEAFF.

The rearrangement links TRBV5-6 to TRBJ2-5, with 10 bases identical to TRBD2. The end of the DNA is better explained by TRBJ2-7, so the J call may be wrong. Germline V CDR1 and CDR2: SGHDT, YYEEEE. The CDR3 sequence is 18 residues long. The CDR3 here is CASSLYGLAALSSYEQYF. CDR3 bases: TGTGCCAGCAGCTTATACGGACTAGCGGCCTTAAGCTCCTACGAGCAGTACTTC.

The chain recombines TRBV9 with TRBJ2-7; 9 nucleotides agree with TRBD1. The CDR3 has 16 amino acids. The germline V gene encodes CDR1 SGDLS and CDR2 YYNGEE. Unmatched junction bases numbered 13, after V lost 3 bases and J lost 6 bases. CDR3 bases: TGTGCCAGCAGCGCCCAAACACAGGGGGCGCGGGCCGAGCAGTACTTC. Translation gives CASSAQTQGARAEQYF. Full variable domain (missing parts from reference TRBV9 and TRBJ2-7): DSGVTQTPKHLITATGQRVTLRCSPRSGDLSVYWYQQSLDQGLQFLIQYYNGEERAKGNILERFSAQQFPDLHSELNLSSLELGDSALYFCASSAQTQGARAEQYFGPGTRLTVT.

The chain is built from TRBV28 and TRBJ1-2, with no clear D. Trimming removed 5 bases from V and 4 bases from J, with 11 bases in between. The germline V gene encodes CDR1 MDHEN and CDR2 SYDVKM. CDR3 length: 13 residues. CDR3 amino acids: CASSIPLSYGYTF. The CDR3 DNA follows: TGTGCCAGCAGTATTCCCCTATCCTATGGCTACACCTTC.

J is TRBJ1-5 and V is TRBV5-8, with D possibly being TRBD1 (6 bases). The CDR3 consists of 17 residues. V gave up 1 base and J gave up 2 bases, with 16 bases separating them. CDR1 and CDR2 (germline): SGHTS, YDEGEE. As DNA, the CDR3 is TGTGCCAGCAGCTTGTTAGGGATTGGGGGCGGCAATCAGCCCCAGCATTTT. Translation gives CASSLLGIGGGNQPQHF. Drawing the rest from reference TRBV5-8 and TRBJ1-5, the complete variable domain is EAGVTQSPTHLIKTRGQQATLRCSPISGHTSVYWYQQALGLGLQFLLWYDEGEERNRGNFPPRFSGRQFPNYSSELNVNALELEDSALYLCASSLLGIGGGNQPQHFGDGTRLSIL.

The rearrangement links TRBV12-5 to TRBJ2-3, with D unclear. V was pared by 4 bases and J by 5 bases, with 4 bases between. CDR1 and CDR2 from the germline V gene are LGHNT and FRNRAP. This CDR3 spans 11 amino acids. The CDR3 here is CASGSLDTQYF. CDR3 bases: TGTGCTAGTGGTTCTTTAGATACGCAGTATTTT. Looking up the rest from reference TRBV12-5 and TRBJ2-3 gives the full variable domain: DARVTQTPRHKVTEMGQEVTMRCQPILGHNTVFWYRQTMMQGLELLAYFRNRAPLDDSGMPKDRFSAEMPDATLATLKIQPSEPRDSAVYFCASGSLDTQYFGPGTRLTVL.

V gene TRBV12-5 combines with J gene TRBJ2-3; no definite D call. V was pared by 6 bases and J by 0 bases, with 10 bases between. The germline CDR1 and CDR2 sequences are LGHNT and FRNRAP. CDR3 length: 14 amino acids. The CDR3: CASGLTASTDTQYF. For the CDR3, the DNA is TGTGCTAGTGGATTGACTGCTAGCACAGATACGCAGTATTTT.

The chain is built from TRBV6-4 and TRBJ2-1; TRBD2 agrees at 7 bases. The CDR3 spans 15 residues. CDR1 is MRHNA and CDR2 is SNTAGT in the germline V gene. The ends lost 10 bases at V and 4 bases at J; junction bases unmatched: 13. CDR3 bases: TGTGCCACCGCTGAGGGGCTAGCGGAGTACAATGAGCAGTTCTTC. Translated, it gives CATAEGLAEYNEQFF.

V usage is TRBV4-1 and J usage is TRBJ2-2; 7 nucleotides match TRBD1. Germline V gene sequence: CDR1 MGHRA, CDR2 YSYEKL. Trimming took 3 bases from V and 7 from J; bases not matched to a gene: 11. The CDR3 length is 16 residues. The DNA of the CDR3 is TGCGCCAGCAGCCAGGCCTTTAAGGGGGCAGTCGGGGAGCTGTTTTTT. Its translation: CASSQAFKGAVGELFF.

The chain uses TRBV4-1 and TRBJ2-1, with D possibly TRBD2 on 6 matching bases. The germline V and J ends were trimmed by 1 base and 7 bases, with 11 bases remaining between them. This CDR3 is built from 14 residues. The germline V gene has CDR1 MGHRA and CDR2 YSYEKL. For the CDR3, the DNA is TGCGCCAGCAGCCAAGGATCCGGGAGAAATGAGCAGTTCTTC. Translation: CASSQGSGRNEQFF.